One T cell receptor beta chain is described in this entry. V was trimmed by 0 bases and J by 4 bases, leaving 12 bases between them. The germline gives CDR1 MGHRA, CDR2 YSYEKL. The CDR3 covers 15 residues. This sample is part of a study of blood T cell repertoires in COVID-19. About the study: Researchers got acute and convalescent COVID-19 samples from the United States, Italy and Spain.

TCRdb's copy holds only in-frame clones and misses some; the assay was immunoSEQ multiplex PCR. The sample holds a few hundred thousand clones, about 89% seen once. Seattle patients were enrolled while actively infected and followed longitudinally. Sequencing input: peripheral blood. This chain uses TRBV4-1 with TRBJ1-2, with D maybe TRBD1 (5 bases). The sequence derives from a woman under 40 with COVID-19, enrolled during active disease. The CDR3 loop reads CASSQEPQDTYGYTF. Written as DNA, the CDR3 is TGCGCCAGCAGCCAAGAACCACAGGACACCTATGGCTACACCTTC.